The rows below give T cell receptor beta chains drawn from one sample of a study of glioma-infiltrating T cells. TCRdb re-called the multiplex PCR reads through MiXCR, storing one row per CDR3 protein. This sample has approximately 90,000 distinct CDR3 sequences, with around a quarter found just once. Sample: glioma tissue, nonneoplastic brain tissue, or PBMCs (not recorded which). The receptors here all came from a human donor with low-grade glioma or glioblastoma, undergoing nonglioma brain surgery, or in good health (not recorded which). Both conserved end residues are part of each CDR3. Fields, in order: J gene, D gene, V gene, CDR3 length, clone size, CDR3 DNA, CDR3 protein. A D gene is named only where the DNA matches it firmly. Clone size, where shown, is once, few, many, or a class for clones that have expanded.

>TRBJ2-5|.|TRBV15|16|many
TGTGCCACCAGCAGAGATCTCCAGAGTGGGCAAGAGACCCAGTACTTC
CATSRDLQSGQETQYF
>TRBJ2-1|.|TRBV19|15|once
TGTGCCAGTCGACCGCGGGGTAGCTCCTACAATAAGCAGTTCTTC
CASRPRGSSYNKQFF
>TRBJ2-7|.|TRBV3-1|14|many
TGTGCCAGCAGCCACTACCTCGGACGGTACGAGCAGTACTTC
CASSHYLGRYEQYF
>TRBJ1-1|.|TRBV15|12|medium-sized
TGTGCCACCAGCAGAGAAAACACTGAAGCTTTCTTT
CATSRENTEAFF
>TRBJ2-3|TRBD2|TRBV6-1|15|.
TGTGCCAGCAGTACTAGCGGGGGGCTCACAGATACGCAGTATTTT
CASSTSGGLTDTQYF
>TRBJ2-7|TRBD1|TRBV19|16|.
TGTGCCAGTAGTCCCTGGGGGACAGGGGTTATGGACGAGCAGTACTTC
CASSPWGTGVMDEQYF
>TRBJ1-6|.|TRBV6-1|15|many
TGTGCCAGCGGGGGCGACAGCCTCTATAATTCACCCCTCCACTTT
CASGGDSLYNSPLHF
>TRBJ1-5|.|TRBV12-3/TRBV12-4|13|few
TGTGCCAGCAGTGGCAATAGCAATCGGCCCCAGCATTTT
CASSGNSNRPQHF
>TRBJ1-2|.|TRBV20-1|14|many
TGCAGTGCTAGAGACTACTTGGGGTTCGGCGGCTACACCTTC
CSARDYLGFGGYTF
>TRBJ2-5|.|TRBV12-5|16|.
TGTGCTAGTGGTCGCGGACAGATTGTGGGGGGGGAGACCGAGTACTTC
CASGRGQIVGGETEYF
>TRBJ1-6|TRBD1|TRBV7-2|16|many
TGTGCCAGCAGCTTAGCGGGTACTACAGGGGATTCACCCCTCCACTTT
CASSLAGTTGDSPLHF
>TRBJ2-5|TRBD2|TRBV25-1|15|many
TGTGCCAGCAGTGAATATCGCGGGGGACAAGAGACCCAGTACTTC
CASSEYRGGQETQYF
>TRBJ1-6|.|TRBV18|14|.
TGTGCCAGCTCGGAGTACTGGAGAAATTCACCCCTCCACTTT
CASSEYWRNSPLHF
>TRBJ2-1|TRBD2|TRBV6-2/TRBV6-3|16|many
TGTGCCAGCAGTACCTCTAGCGGGAGGGCCCACAATGAGCAGTTCTTC
CASSTSSGRAHNEQFF
>TRBJ1-5|.|TRBV20-1|13|many
TGCAGTGCTCATCCGGGACATGGTCAGCCCCAGCATTTT
CSAHPGHGQPQHF
>TRBJ2-7|.|TRBV5-1|13|few
TGCGCCAGCAGCTTGGATAGGCTGTACGAGCAGTACTTC
CASSLDRLYEQYF
>TRBJ1-5|.|TRBV20-1|15|many
TGCAGTGCTAGGGCCGCGAAGGGCGGCAATCAGCCCCAGCATTTT
CSARAAKGGNQPQHF
>TRBJ1-1|.|TRBV29-1|12|many
TGCAGCGTTTATAACCTGAACACTGAAGCTTTCTTT
CSVYNLNTEAFF
>TRBJ1-5|.|TRBV12-3/TRBV12-4|15|.
TGTGCCAGCAGTCCACCGGGACGCCGCAATCAGCCCCAGCATTTT
CASSPPGRRNQPQHF
>TRBJ2-5|TRBD2|TRBV19|15|few
TGTGCCAGTAGTACGGGGGGGACGATCCAAGAGACCCAGTACTTC
CASSTGGTIQETQYF
>TRBJ2-1|TRBD2|TRBV4-1|15|.
TGCGCCAGCAGCCCACTAGCGGCCTCCTACAATGAGCAGTTCTTC
CASSPLAASYNEQFF
>TRBJ2-7|.|TRBV20-1|15|many
TGCAGTGCTAGAGATTGGGGGTCTCTCTCCTACGAGCAGTACTTC
CSARDWGSLSYEQYF
>TRBJ2-1|.|TRBV2|12|.
TGTGCCAGCACGGTGGCGGTGAATGAGCAGTTCTTC
CASTVAVNEQFF
>TRBJ1-1|TRBD1|TRBV2|14|many
TGTGCCAGCAGTGATGGGCAGGGGGACACTGAAGCTTTCTTT
CASSDGQGDTEAFF
>TRBJ1-5|.|TRBV6-2/TRBV6-3|15|many
TGTGCCAGCAGTTCCCTATTAACGGGCAATCAGCCCCAGCATTTT
CASSSLLTGNQPQHF
>TRBJ2-1|.|TRBV29-1|12|few
TGCAGCGTCGGGGACGCATACAATGAGCAGTTCTTC
CSVGDAYNEQFF
>TRBJ2-4|.|TRBV5-4|13|.
TGTGCCAGCAGCTCATCCACAGGGAACATTCAGTACTTC
CASSSSTGNIQYF
>TRBJ2-3|TRBD2|TRBV11-2|16|.
TGTGCCAGCAGCTTAGTCCTAGCGGGGAGCACAGATACGCAGTATTTT
CASSLVLAGSTDTQYF
>TRBJ2-7|TRBD1|TRBV10-3|15|.
TGTGCCATCAGTGGCCGGGACAGGGGGAACTACGAGCAGTACTTC
CAISGRDRGNYEQYF
>TRBJ1-1|.|TRBV28|12|many
TGTGCCAGCAGTTTAGGAACAGGTGAAGCTTTCTTT
CASSLGTGEAFF
>TRBJ1-1|.|TRBV5-1|14|few
TGCGCCAGCAGCTTCTCCGGGGCTGGCCCTGAAGCTTTCTTT
CASSFSGAGPEAFF
>TRBJ2-5|.|TRBV6-5|15|.
TGTGCCAGCAGTTACTCGCGCGCAGGAGGGGAGACCCAGTACTTC
CASSYSRAGGETQYF
>TRBJ1-5|.|TRBV2|16|many
TGTGCCAGCAGTAGCGGCAGTATCCATAGCAATCAGCCCCAGCATTTT
CASSSGSIHSNQPQHF
>TRBJ2-3|.|TRBV20-1|14|.
TGCAGTGCCCAGAGGGACGGTCGCATAGATAAGCAGTATTTT
CSAQRDGRIDKQYF
>TRBJ2-7|TRBD1|TRBV14|16|few
TGTGCCAGCAGCACATTCCGGGACAGGGGTTCTTACGAGCAGTACTTC
CASSTFRDRGSYEQYF
>TRBJ2-3|.|TRBV10-3|13|few
TGTGCCATCAGCTTATTCGGCGCAGATACGCAGTATTTT
CAISLFGADTQYF
>TRBJ2-3|.|TRBV30|15|few
TGTGCCTGGAGTGAGGCCGGAATCTACACAGATACGCAGTATTTT
CAWSEAGIYTDTQYF
>TRBJ1-1|TRBD1|TRBV20-1|13|medium-sized
TGCAGTGCAAGGACAGGGGCGGGTACTGAAGCTTTCTTT
CSARTGAGTEAFF
>TRBJ2-1|TRBD2|TRBV12-3/TRBV12-4|16|many
TGTGCCAGCAGCACCGGGACTAGCCGCTCCTACAATGAGCAGTTCTTC
CASSTGTSRSYNEQFF
>TRBJ2-1|.|TRBV20-1|16|once
TGCAGTGCTAGAGATGCGGGGGCCAGCTCCTACAATGAGCAGTTCTTC
CSARDAGASSYNEQFF
>TRBJ1-2|TRBD1|TRBV27|16|many
TGTGCCAGCAGTAACCAGCCCCCGACAGGGGGGGATGGCTACACCTTC
CASSNQPPTGGDGYTF
>TRBJ1-5|.|TRBV10-3|16|many
TGTGCCATCAGTGAGTCATCGGGGCGCGGGAATCAGCCCCAGCATTTT
CAISESSGRGNQPQHF
>TRBJ2-3|TRBD2|TRBV6-1|14|.
TGTGCCAGTGGCCGGCTAGCGGGAGAGGATACGCAGTATTTT
CASGRLAGEDTQYF
>TRBJ1-6|.|TRBV11-2|14|.
TGTGCCAGCAGTCGGACGGTTAATGATTCACCCCTCCACTTT
CASSRTVNDSPLHF
>TRBJ2-4|.|TRBV7-9|14|.
TGTGCCAGCAGCTTCGGCAGGGGCAAAAACATTCAGTACTTC
CASSFGRGKNIQYF
>TRBJ2-7|TRBD1|TRBV5-1|14|.
TGCGCCAGCAGCTCCGGGACAGGTCCGAACGAGCAGTACTTC
CASSSGTGPNEQYF
>TRBJ2-7|.|TRBV2|13|many
TGTGCCAGCAGTCGACAGGTCTCCTACGAGCAGTACTTC
CASSRQVSYEQYF
>TRBJ2-7|.|TRBV6-1|13|many
TGTGCCAGCTCACGACTGGGCCCCTACGAGCAGTACTTC
CASSRLGPYEQYF
>TRBJ1-3|.|TRBV12-3/TRBV12-4|16|many
TGTGCCAGCAGTTTTTACAGTGGGACCTCTGGAAACACCATATATTTT
CASSFYSGTSGNTIYF
>TRBJ2-5|TRBD2|TRBV27|19|many
TGTGCCAGCAGTTTATCCGGTTTTAGGAGCGGGGGGAACCAAGAGACCCAGTACTTC
CASSLSGFRSGGNQETQYF
>TRBJ2-5|TRBD2|TRBV6-2/TRBV6-3|16|many
TGTGCCAGCAGTTACAACCTAGCGGGCTCCGAAGAGACCCAGTACTTC
CASSYNLAGSEETQYF
>TRBJ2-1|.|TRBV6-1|13|many
TGTGCCAGCAATCGAATTTGGAACAATGAGCAGTTCTTC
CASNRIWNNEQFF
>TRBJ1-1|.|TRBV5-4|15|.
TGTGCCAGCAGCTTGGTGAGTTTCCGGGATGTTGAAGCTTTCTTT
CASSLVSFRDVEAFF
>TRBJ2-7|.|TRBV12-3/TRBV12-4|14|few
TGTGCCAGCAGCCGCGGCGCGGGGAAGTACGAGCAGTACTTC
CASSRGAGKYEQYF
>TRBJ2-1|TRBD2|TRBV19|20|few
TGTGCCAGTAGCAAACCTCTCCCTGGGACTAGCGGGTCCTCCTACAATGAGCAGTTCTTC
CASSKPLPGTSGSSYNEQFF
>TRBJ2-7|.|TRBV24-1|12|many
TGTGCCACCAGTGATGCCAGGAACGAGCAGTACTTC
CATSDARNEQYF